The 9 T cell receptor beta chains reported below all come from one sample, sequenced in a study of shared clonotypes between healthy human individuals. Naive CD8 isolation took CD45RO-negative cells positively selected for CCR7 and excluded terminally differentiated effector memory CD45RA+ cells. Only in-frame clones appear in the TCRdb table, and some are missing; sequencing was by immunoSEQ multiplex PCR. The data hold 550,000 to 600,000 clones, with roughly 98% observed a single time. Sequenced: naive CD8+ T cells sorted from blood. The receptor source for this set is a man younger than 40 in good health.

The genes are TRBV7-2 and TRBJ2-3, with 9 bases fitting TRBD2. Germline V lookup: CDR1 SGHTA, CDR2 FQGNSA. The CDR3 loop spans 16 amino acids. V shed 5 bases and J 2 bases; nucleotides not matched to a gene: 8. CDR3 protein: CASSRREGPNTDTQYF. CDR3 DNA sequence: TGTGCCAGCAGCCGGCGGGAGGGACCGAACACAGATACGCAGTATTTT.

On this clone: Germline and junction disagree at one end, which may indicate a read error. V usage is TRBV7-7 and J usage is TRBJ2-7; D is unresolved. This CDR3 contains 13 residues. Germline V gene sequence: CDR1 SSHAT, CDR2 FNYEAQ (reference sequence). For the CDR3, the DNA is TGTGCTAGCAGTGACCAGCATTCCTACGAGCAGTACTTC. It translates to CASSDQHSYEQYF.

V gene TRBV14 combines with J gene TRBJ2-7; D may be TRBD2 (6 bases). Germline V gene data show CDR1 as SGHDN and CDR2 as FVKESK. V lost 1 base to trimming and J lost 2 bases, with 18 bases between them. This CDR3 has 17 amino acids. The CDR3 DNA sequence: TGTGCCAGCAGCCAAGGCGGGGCCTTGCATATCGCCTACGAGCAGTACTTC. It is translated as CASSQGGALHIAYEQYF.

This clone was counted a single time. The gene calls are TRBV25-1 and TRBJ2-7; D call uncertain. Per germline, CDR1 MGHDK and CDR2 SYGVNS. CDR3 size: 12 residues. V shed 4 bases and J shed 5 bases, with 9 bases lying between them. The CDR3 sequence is CASSGYKDEQYF. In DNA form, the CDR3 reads TGTGCCAGCAGTGGCTACAAGGACGAGCAGTACTTC.

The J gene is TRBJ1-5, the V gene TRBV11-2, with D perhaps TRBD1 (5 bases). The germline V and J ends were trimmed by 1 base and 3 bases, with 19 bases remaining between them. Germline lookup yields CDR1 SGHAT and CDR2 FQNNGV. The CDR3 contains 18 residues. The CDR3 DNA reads TGTGCCAGCAGCTTAGTCGGCTTTACAGGCGAAACCAATCAGCCCCAGCATTTT. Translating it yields CASSLVGFTGETNQPQHF. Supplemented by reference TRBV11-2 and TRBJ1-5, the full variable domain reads EAGVAQSPRYKIIEKRQSVAFWCNPISGHATLYWYQQILGQGPKLLIQFQNNGVVDDSQLPKDRFSAERLKGVDSTLKIQPAKLEDSAVYLCASSLVGFTGETNQPQHFGDGTRLSIL.

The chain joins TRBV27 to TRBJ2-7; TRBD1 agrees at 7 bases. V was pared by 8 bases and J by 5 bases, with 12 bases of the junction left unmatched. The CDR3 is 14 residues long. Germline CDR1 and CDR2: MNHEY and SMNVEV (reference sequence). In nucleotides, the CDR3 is TGTGCCAGCCGGAAACCGGGACAGCTCAACGAGCAGTACTTC. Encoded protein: CASRKPGQLNEQYF.

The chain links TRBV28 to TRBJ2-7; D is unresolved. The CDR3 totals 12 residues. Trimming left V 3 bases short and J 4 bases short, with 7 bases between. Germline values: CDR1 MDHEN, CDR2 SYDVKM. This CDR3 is CASSFPVYEQYF. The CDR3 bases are TGTGCCAGCAGTTTCCCCGTTTACGAGCAGTACTTC. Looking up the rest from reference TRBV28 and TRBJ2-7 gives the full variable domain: DVKVTQSSRYLVKRTGEKVFLECVQDMDHENMFWYRQDPGLGLRLIYFSYDVKMKEKGDIPEGYSVSREKKERFSLILESASTNQTSMYLCASSFPVYEQYFGPGTRLTVT.

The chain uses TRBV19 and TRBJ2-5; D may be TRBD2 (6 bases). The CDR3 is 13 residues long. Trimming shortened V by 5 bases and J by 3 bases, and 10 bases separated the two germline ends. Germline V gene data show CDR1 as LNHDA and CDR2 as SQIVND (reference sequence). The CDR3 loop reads CASSLVAEETQYF. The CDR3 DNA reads TGTGCCAGTAGTCTGGTAGCGGAAGAGACCCAGTACTTC. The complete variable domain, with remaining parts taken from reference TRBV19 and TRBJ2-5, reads DGGITQSPKYLFRKEGQNVTLSCEQNLNHDAMYWYRQDPGQGLRLIYYSQIVNDFQKGDIAEGYSVSREKKESFPLTVTSAQKNPTAFYLCASSLVAEETQYFGPGTRLLVL.

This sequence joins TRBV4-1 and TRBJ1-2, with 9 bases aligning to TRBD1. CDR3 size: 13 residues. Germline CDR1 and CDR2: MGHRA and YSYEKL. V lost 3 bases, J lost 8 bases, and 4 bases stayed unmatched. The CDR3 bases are TGCGCCAGCAGCCAGGGACAGGGTGACGGCTACACCTTC. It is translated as CASSQGQGDGYTF.